Below, one T cell receptor (beta chain) is given with its context. Its target is unknown. Graft donor-derived T-allo10 cells were described as host-alloantigen-specific, anergic, and alloantigen-specifically suppressive. The source of the sample is a study of type 1 regulatory T cells. Study overall: This in vitro CD4 product, T-allo10, is enriched for Tr1 cells and alloantigen-specific.

V shed 7 bases and J shed 1 base, with 23 bases lying between them. This CDR3 is 17 amino acids long. CDR1 and CDR2 from the germline V gene are DFQATT and SNEGSKA (reference sequence). TCRdb re-called the reads with MiXCR, one entry per CDR3 protein. The repertoire has about 68,000 distinct CDR3 sequences, around 68% of them found once; the top ten carry 7% to 8.5%. Sequenced: cultured T cells, either the whole culture or a sorted T cell fraction (not recorded which). Subset indicated: Tr1-enriched cell product generated in vitro against host alloantigens. This clonotype was sampled from a human donor in good health. The chain couples TRBV20-1 to TRBJ2-4; D gene ambiguous. The CDR3 sequence: CSVTPRVPSFAKNIQYF. DNA for the CDR3: TGCAGTGTCACCCCCCGGGTCCCCTCTTTTGCCAAAAACATTCAGTACTTC.